This TCR beta chain was sequenced for a study of cytomegalovirus exposure and HLA in healthy donors. General observations from the study: Later analysis reportedly placed an Asian-associated ancestry cluster below the roughly 680-donor mean in N-insertions. TCR beta sequences reportedly predicted the HLA-A and HLA-B alleles of most subjects accurately.

PCR amplification relied on 60 Vbeta primers (plus 13 Jbeta primers). The authors' processing: Later work found 65 million to 85 million unique TCR beta chains, with 9.5 million to 12 million shared. TCRdb's table, derived via immunoSEQ multiplex PCR, lists solely in-frame clones and lacks some. V and J calls and clone size are as listed in that table; D and trimming were resolved from the DNA. The sample lists some 69,000 clones, around 85% occurring once. Germline values: CDR1 SGDLS, CDR2 YYNGEE. Trimming left V 3 bases short and J 0 bases short, with 12 bases between. This CDR3 is 15 amino acids long. About this clone itself: Antigen unknown.

The donors comprised healthy bone marrow donors. The receptor was isolated from a young woman in good health and CMV-seronegative. The source material was PBMCs. The chain is built from TRBV9 and TRBJ1-1; the D gene is possibly TRBD1 (5 bases). The CDR3 DNA sequence: TGTGCCAGCAGCGGGGGGGGGACGGTGAACACTGAAGCTTTCTTT. Translating it yields CASSGGGTVNTEAFF.